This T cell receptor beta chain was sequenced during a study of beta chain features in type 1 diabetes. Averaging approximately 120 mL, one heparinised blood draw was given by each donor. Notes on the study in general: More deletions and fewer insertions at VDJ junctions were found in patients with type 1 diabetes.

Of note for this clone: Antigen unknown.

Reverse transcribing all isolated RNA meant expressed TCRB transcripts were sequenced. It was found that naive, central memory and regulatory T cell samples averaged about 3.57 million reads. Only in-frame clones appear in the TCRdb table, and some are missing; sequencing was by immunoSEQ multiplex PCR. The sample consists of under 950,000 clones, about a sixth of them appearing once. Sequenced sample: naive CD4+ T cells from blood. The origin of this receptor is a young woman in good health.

CDR3: CASSLGLAGVGYEQFF. Here the CDR3 DNA reads TGTGCCAGCAGCTTAGGACTAGCGGGAGTTGGTTATGAGCAGTTCTTC. The chain couples TRBV7-9 to TRBJ2-1; 12 bases map to TRBD2. The CDR3 runs to 16 residues. The J segment lost 8 bases and the V segment lost 1 base, leaving 6 bases of the junction unmatched. Per germline, CDR1 SEHNR and CDR2 FQNEAQ (reference sequence).